A single TCR beta chain is shown here with its context. This may arise from a read error, as a much more abundant clone is one base away. Other DNA sequences of this sample code for an identical CDR3. The sample belongs to a study of shared clonotypes between healthy human individuals. The repertoire was sequenced with immunoSEQ multiplex PCR; TCRdb's copy has only in-frame clones and lacks some. This table holds about 640,000 clones, roughly 70% found once. The germline V gene has CDR1 SGHAT and CDR2 FQNNGV. This CDR3 region has 13 residues. V lost 1 base to trimming and J lost 1 base, with 4 bases between them.

The sequence came from a woman aged 25 to 39 in good health. Sequencing was done on a sample of memory CD4+ T cells sorted from blood. The sample's subset: CD45RA-negative fraction. The V and J genes are TRBV11-2 and TRBJ2-5; D is undetermined. The CDR3 protein is CASSLGLQETQYF. CDR3 nucleotides: TGTGCCAGCAGCTTAGGGCTCCAAGAGACCCAGTACTTC.